Listed here is a single T cell receptor (beta chain). This clonotype has ten or more counts. It lacks a known antigen. No base quality values were provided; no much bigger clone lies one nucleotide off. The library was produced with multiplex PCR. Instrument on record: Illumina HiSeq 4000. To build TCR beta libraries, CDR3 regions were amplified by Arm-PCR using iRepertoire HTBI primers. PCR products were gel purified before sequencing. In the paper's pipeline: Across samples, roughly 60 TRBV and 14 TRBJ segments were identified and used for gene usage analysis of CDR3 amino acid clonotypes. COPE and FqMerger were used to merge filtered high-quality paired reads into contigs. Contigs were aligned with BLAST to IMGT TRBV, TRBD and TRBJ reference genes, and CDR3 was defined per IMGT. Any clonotype with a frequency above 0.1% was classified as a highly expanded clone. Shannon entropy was used to measure repertoire diversity, and the Gini coefficient was used to measure V-J evenness. Public clonotypes were defined as clonotypes shared by more than one individual. Using fastp at Q25 and MiXCR, TCRdb reprocessed the public reads and kept productive beta chains. For every CDR3 protein sequence, its rows merge into one entry that carries the most common genes and DNA. These V and J calls originate from TCRdb's pipeline instead of the authors' own analysis. Within this sample are 580,000 or so distinct CDR3 sequences, with about 15% of them counted one time only. Clones ranked in the top ten supply 12% of the sample.

These data originate in a study of regulatory T cells in long-lasting Graves disease (dated by TCRdb to the early 2020s). About the study as a whole: Newly diagnosed Graves' disease patients had taken antithyroid drugs for less than 3 months. Patients with persistent Graves' disease were compared with patients with newly diagnosed Graves' disease using TCR sequencing and RNA sequencing of peripheral blood. The study was conducted in China and was registered as a clinical trial. A total of 33 samples were covered by TCR sequencing, comprising 13 persistent and around 20 newly diagnosed Graves' disease patients.

The time point tag for this specimen amounts to: newly diagnosed GD, antithyroid drugs for less than 3 months. RNA was extracted from PBMCs in TRIzol for both TCR sequencing and RNA sequencing. The diagnosis of Graves' disease was made according to American Thyroid Association guidelines. Patients were recruited from an endocrinology department in Xi'an, China. From each patient, approximately 10 milliliters of peripheral blood was collected into an EDTA anticoagulant tube. Ficoll Paque Plus density gradient separation was used to isolate PBMCs, and no further T cell sorting was performed. RNA quality was checked with an Agilent 2100 Bioanalyzer and agarose gel, and concentration with a NanoDrop 2000. Reading from cysteine to phenylalanine, the CDR3 counts 14 amino acids. Here the CDR3 DNA is all that survives: 42 bases in frame from base 1. The junction shows trimming of 9 bases on V and 0 bases on J, plus 15 bases between the germline ends. CDR1 and CDR2, per the germline V gene, are SNHLY and FYNNEI.

Points the paper makes about the study in general: Sequencing and analysis were limited to the TCR beta chain. The small sample size was acknowledged by the authors as a limitation that may reduce accuracy. Only peripheral blood was studied, because thyroid tissue, the primary lesion, was inaccessible. Compared with newly diagnosed patients, patients with persistent Graves' disease had lower TCR Shannon entropy and fewer highly expanded clones, which suggests clonal expansion. Persistent patients shared more public clonotypes among themselves (fewer than 3,000) than newly diagnosed patients did (more than 950). Preferential use of TRBV28, TRBJ1-2 and TRBJ2-5 was observed in persistent disease, whereas TRBV20-1 and TRBJ2-1 were favored in newly diagnosed disease.

This sample was shared with a second study, whose subject was T cells in Graves' hyperthyroidism and ophthalmopathy. The second publication reports: Stable Graves' hyperthyroidism was defined as no progression to ophthalmopathy during 18 months of follow-up. The hyperthyroidism patients were between 18 and 65 years old and newly diagnosed, with a disease duration of less than 2 months. Exclusion was applied to patients with uncontrolled infections, other autoimmune diseases, pregnancy or lactation. Diagnoses were established on the basis of clinical symptoms, serum thyroxine and TRAb, thyroid ultrasound, and orbital computed tomography. For the first round of RT-PCR on the TCR CDR3, the HTBI primer set was used together with the Qiagen OneStep RT-PCR kit. Most expanded thyroid clonotypes (frequency above 0.001) were also detected in blood, suggesting blood repertoires may reflect thyroid immune responses. A model built on a 13 V-J signature distinguished ophthalmopathy from stable hyperthyroidism, reaching roughly 88% sensitivity and around 81% specificity in cross-validation and 80%/75% in testing. During validation, the model predicted progression to ophthalmopathy a median of approximately 6.5 months ahead of onset, with 60% to 71% sensitivity and 72.22% specificity. TCR V-J signatures able to tell the groups apart were searched for in a discovery cohort of around 95 patients, of whom roughly 42 had Graves' ophthalmopathy and more than 55 had stable Graves' hyperthyroidism. Prospective prediction of ophthalmopathy was tested in an independent validation cohort consisting of 18 hyperthyroidism patients and some 17 patients who later progressed to ophthalmopathy. The roughly 94 discovery patients were randomly divided into training and test sets at a 7:3 ratio. In addition, the study compared T-cell repertoires in thyroid tissue and in blood from five or six Graves' hyperthyroidism patients. After blood sampling, hyperthyroidism patients were treated with methimazole at a starting dose of 30 mg daily, and ophthalmopathy patients were treated with high-dose intravenous methylprednisolone. Libraries were constructed in a second round of multiplex PCR, after which size selection and purification were performed. Paired-end sequencing of the libraries was performed with 100 bp reads on an Illumina HiSeq2000. SOAPnuke was used to process the raw data, with reads discarded if the reads contained adapters or uncalled bases, had a mean Phred below 15, or lacked an exact constant-primer or identifier match. COPE v1.2.5 was used to merge high-quality paired reads, and clonotypes were defined as unique nucleotide sequences. MiTCR v1.1 was used to align clonotypes to the IMGT TRBV, TRBD and TRBJ reference segments. Analysis was restricted to V-J combinations with a frequency above 0.0001, which covered roughly 99% of repertoires. The TCS score was defined as F50 (clonal expansion) divided by E x V (chaos), with BLOSUM62-based TCRdist calculated between CDR3 peptides within each V-J. Welch's t-statistics and random forest reduced fewer than 550 V-J features to some 14, which were used in a naive Bayes classifier (R e1071). No statistical method was used to set the sample size in advance, and investigators knew the group allocation. The paper describes TCR Vbeta CDR3 sequencing of 135 peripheral blood samples, made up of some 42 ophthalmopathy patients, roughly 75 hyperthyroidism patients and about 17 progressor patients.

The V gene is TRBV2 and the J gene is TRBJ2-7; the D gene is perhaps TRBD1, from 6 matching bases. The receptor was derived from a man aged 18-30 years with Graves disease. Donor details come from another sample of the same person, matched by shared clones. This sample comprised peripheral blood mononuclear cells (PBMCs), obtained at new diagnosis, from a patient treated with antithyroid drugs. The bases are TGTGCCAGTAACACAGGGTTAAGCTCCTACGAGCAGTACTTC. Its amino acids are CASNTGLSSYEQYF.